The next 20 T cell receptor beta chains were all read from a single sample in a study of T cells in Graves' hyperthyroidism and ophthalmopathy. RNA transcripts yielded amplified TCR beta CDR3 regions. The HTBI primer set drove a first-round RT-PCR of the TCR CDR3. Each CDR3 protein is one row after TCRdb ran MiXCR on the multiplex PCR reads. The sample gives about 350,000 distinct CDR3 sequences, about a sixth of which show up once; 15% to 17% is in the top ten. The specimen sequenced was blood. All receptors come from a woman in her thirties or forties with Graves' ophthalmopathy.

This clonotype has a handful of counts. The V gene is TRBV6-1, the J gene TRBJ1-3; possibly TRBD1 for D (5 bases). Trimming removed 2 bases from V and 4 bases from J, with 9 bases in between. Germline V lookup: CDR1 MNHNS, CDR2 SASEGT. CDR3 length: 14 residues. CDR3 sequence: CASSEQGWGNTIYF. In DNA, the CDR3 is TGTGCCAGCAGTGAACAGGGTTGGGGAAACACCATATATTTT.

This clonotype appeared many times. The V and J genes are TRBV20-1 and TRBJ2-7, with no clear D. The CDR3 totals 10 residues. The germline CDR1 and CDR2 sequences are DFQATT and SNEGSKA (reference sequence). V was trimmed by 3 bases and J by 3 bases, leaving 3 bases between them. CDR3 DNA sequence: TGCAGTGCTAGGGACTACGAGCAGTACTTC. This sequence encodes CSARDYEQYF.

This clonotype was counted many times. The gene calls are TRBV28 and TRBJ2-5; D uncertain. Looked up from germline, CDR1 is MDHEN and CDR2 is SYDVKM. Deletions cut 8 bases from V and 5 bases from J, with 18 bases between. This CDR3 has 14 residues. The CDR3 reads CASSRLRISETQYF. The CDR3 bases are TGTGCCAGCTCCCGATTAAGGATTAGCGAGACCCAGTACTTC.

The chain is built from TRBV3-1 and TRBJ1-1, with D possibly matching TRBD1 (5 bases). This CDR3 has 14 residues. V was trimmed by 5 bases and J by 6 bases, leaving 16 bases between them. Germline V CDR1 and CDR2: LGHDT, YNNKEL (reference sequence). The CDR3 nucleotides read TGTGCCAGCAGCGCGACCCGTGGGGGGTCTGAAGCTTTCTTT. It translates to CASSATRGGSEAFF.

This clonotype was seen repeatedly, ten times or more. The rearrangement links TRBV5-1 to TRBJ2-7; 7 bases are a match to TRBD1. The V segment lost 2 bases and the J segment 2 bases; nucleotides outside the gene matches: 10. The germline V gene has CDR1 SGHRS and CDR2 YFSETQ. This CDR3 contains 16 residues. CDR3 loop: CASSLDTGALAYEQYF. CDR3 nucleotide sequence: TGCGCCAGCAGCTTAGACACAGGGGCATTGGCCTACGAGCAGTACTTC.

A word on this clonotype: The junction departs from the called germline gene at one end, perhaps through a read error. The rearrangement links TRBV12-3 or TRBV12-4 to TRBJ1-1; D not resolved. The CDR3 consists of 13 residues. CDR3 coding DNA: TGTGCCAGCAGTTTACGAGCGGTGATTGAAGCTTTCTTC. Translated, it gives CASSLRAVIEAFF.

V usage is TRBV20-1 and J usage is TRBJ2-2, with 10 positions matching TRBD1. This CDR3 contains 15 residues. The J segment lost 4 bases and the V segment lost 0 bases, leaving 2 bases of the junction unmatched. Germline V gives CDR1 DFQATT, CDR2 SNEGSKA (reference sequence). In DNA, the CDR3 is TGCAGTGCTAGAGATAGGGACAGGGGCACCGGGGAGCTGTTTTTT. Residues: CSARDRDRGTGELFF.

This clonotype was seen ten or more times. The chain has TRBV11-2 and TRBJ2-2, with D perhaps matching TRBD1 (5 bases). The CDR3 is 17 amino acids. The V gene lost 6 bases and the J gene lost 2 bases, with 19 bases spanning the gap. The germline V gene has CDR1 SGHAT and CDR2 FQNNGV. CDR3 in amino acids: CASRTIDRVLNTGELFF. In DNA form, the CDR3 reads TGTGCCAGCAGAACCATTGACAGAGTCTTAAACACCGGGGAGCTGTTTTTT.

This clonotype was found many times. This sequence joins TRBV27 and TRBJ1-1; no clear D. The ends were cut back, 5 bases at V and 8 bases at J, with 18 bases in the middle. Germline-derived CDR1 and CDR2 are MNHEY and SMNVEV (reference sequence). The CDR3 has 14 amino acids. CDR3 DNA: TGTGCCAGCAGTCTTAACGCATACAGAAACGAAGCTTTCTTT. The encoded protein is CASSLNAYRNEAFF.

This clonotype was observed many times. The CDR3 region is CASSPSGRALQETQYF. CDR3 nucleotide sequence: TGCGCCAGCAGCCCGAGTGGGCGGGCATTGCAAGAGACCCAGTACTTC. The rearrangement uses TRBV4-1 and TRBJ2-5; a weak D match, TRBD2 (5 bases). Germline CDR1 reads MGHRA; CDR2 reads YSYEKL. The V end lost 4 bases, the J end lost 2 bases, and 17 bases lay between the germline ends. This CDR3 region has 16 residues.

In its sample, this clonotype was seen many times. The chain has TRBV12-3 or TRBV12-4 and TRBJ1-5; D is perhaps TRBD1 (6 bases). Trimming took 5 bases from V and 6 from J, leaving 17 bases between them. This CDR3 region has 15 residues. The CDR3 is CASSRTNRDAQPQHF. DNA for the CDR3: TGTGCCAGCAGTCGAACAAACAGGGACGCTCAGCCCCAGCATTTT.

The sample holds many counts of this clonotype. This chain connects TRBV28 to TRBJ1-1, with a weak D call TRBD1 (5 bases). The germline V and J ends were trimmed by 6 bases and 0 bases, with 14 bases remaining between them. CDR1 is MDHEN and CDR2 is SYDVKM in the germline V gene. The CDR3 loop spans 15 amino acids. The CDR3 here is CASRIDRGLNTEAFF. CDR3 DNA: TGTGCCAGCAGAATCGACAGAGGTTTGAACACTGAAGCTTTCTTT.

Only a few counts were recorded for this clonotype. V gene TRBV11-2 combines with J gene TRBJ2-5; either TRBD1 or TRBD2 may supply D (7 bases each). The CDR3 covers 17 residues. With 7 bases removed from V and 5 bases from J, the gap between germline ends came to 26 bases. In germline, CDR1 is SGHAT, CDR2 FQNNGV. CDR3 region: CASKGPRRQGGGETQYF. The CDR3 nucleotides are TGTGCCAGCAAAGGACCTCGCAGGCAGGGGGGGGGGGAGACCCAGTACTTC.

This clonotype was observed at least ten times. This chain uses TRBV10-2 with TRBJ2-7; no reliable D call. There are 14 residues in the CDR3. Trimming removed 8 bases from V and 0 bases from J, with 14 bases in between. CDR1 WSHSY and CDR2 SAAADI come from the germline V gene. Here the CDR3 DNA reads TGCGCCAGCGGGTCTGCAGGACGCTCCTACGAGCAGTACTTC. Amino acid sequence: CASGSAGRSYEQYF.

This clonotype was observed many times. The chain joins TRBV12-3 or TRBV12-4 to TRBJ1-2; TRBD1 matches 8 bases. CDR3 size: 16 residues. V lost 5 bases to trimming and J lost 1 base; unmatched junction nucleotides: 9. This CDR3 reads CASSPRDRLYNYGYTF. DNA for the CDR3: TGTGCCAGCAGTCCCCGGGACAGGCTCTATAACTATGGCTACACCTTC.

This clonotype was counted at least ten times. CDR3 region: CATSDVDSYEQYF. The CDR3 nucleotides read TGTGCCACCAGTGATGTGGACAGCTACGAGCAGTACTTC. The chain employs TRBV24-1 and TRBJ2-7; a possible D gene is TRBD1 (6 bases). Germline loops: CDR1 KGHDR, CDR2 SFDVKD. V was trimmed by 3 bases and J by 3 bases, leaving 8 bases between them. The CDR3 is made up of 13 amino acids.

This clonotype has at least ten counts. The CDR3 is CASSRDYGYQETQYF. The CDR3 bases are TGTGCCAGCAGCCGGGACTACGGGTACCAAGAGACCCAGTACTTC. The chain carries TRBV11-1 and TRBJ2-5, with 7 bases fitting TRBD2. CDR3 size: 15 residues. Trimming took 5 bases from V and 0 from J; bases not matched to a gene: 6. Germline CDR1 and CDR2: SGHAT and FQDESV (reference sequence).

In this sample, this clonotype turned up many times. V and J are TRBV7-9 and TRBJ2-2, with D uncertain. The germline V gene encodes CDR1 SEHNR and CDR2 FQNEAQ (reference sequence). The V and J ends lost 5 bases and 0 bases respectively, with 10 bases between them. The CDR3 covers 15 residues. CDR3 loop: CASSLDESNTGELFF. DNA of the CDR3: TGTGCCAGCAGCCTGGACGAATCGAACACCGGGGAGCTGTTTTTT.

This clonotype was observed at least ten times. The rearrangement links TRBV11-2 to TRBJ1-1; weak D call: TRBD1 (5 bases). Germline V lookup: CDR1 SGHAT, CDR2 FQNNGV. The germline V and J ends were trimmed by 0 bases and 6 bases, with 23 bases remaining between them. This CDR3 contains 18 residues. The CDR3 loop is CASSLDSARGPLRAEAFF. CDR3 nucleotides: TGTGCCAGCAGCTTAGATTCGGCGAGGGGACCCCTACGGGCTGAAGCTTTCTTT.

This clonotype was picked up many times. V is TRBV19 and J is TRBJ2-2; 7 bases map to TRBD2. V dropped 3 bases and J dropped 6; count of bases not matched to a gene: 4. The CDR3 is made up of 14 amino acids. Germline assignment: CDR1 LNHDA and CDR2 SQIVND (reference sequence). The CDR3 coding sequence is TGTGCCAGTAGTATGCCAGGGAGGGCCGGGGAGCTGTTTTTT. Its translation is CASSMPGRAGELFF.